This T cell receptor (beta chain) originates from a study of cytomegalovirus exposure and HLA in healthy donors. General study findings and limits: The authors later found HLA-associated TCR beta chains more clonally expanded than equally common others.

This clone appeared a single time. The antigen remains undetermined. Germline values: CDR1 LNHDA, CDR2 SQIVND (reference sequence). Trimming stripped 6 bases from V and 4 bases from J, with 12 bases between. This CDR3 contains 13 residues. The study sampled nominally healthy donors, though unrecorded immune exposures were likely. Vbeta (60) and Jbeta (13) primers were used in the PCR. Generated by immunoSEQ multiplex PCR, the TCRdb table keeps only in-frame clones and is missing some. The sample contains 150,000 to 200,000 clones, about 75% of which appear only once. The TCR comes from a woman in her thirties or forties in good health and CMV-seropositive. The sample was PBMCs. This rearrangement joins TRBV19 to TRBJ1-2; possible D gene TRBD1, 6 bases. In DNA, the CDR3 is TGTGCCAGTAGAGACAGGACCCTCTATGGCTACACCTTC. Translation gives CASRDRTLYGYTF. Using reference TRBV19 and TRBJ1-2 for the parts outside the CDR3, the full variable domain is DGGITQSPKYLFRKEGQNVTLSCEQNLNHDAMYWYRQDPGQGLRLIYYSQIVNDFQKGDIAEGYSVSREKKESFPLTVTSAQKNPTAFYLCASRDRTLYGYTFGSGTRLTVV.